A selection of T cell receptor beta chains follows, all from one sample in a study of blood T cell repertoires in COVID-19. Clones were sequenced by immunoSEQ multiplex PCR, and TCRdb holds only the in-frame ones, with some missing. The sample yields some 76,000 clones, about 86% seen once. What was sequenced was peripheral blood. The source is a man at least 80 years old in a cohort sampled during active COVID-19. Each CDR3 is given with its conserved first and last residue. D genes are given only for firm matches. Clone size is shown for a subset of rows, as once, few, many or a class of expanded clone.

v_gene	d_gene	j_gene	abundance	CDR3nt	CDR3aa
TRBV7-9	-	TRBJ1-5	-	TGTGCCAGCAGCTTAAGCGCTAGCAATCAGCCCCAGCATTTT	CASSLSASNQPQHF
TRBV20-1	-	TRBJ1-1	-	TGCAGTGCTAGTACCAGGCCGAACACTGAAGCTTTCTTT	CSASTRPNTEAFF
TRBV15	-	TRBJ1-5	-	TGTGCCACCAGCGGTTCCAGGGGCCGGTCCCAGCATTTT	CATSGSRGRSQHF
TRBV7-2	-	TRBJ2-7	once	TGTGCCAGCAGCTTAGTATCGGGGGAGACCTACGAGCAGTACTTC	CASSLVSGETYEQYF
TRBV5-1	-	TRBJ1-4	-	TGCGCCAGCAGCACCGGGTCCCTAGCAGAAAAACTGTTTTTT	CASSTGSLAEKLFF
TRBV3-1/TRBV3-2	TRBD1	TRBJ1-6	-	TGTGCCAGCAGCCAAGATGCGTCGGGACAGCGGGCACCCCTCCACTTT	CASSQDASGQRAPLHF
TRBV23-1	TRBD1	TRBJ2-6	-	TGCGCCAGCAGTCCTCCCTGGCGTGGACAGGATTGCCTCGGGGCCAACGTCCTGACTTTC	CASSPPWRGQDCLGANVLTF
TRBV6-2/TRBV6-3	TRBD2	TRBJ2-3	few	TGTGCCAGCAGTTACGAGATCGGGGGGGCCAGCACAGATACGCAGTATTTT	CASSYEIGGASTDTQYF
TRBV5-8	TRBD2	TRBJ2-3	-	TGTGCCAGCAGCTTGGGAAGGCTAGCGGGGGGGCCGAGCACAGATACGCAGTATTTT	CASSLGRLAGGPSTDTQYF
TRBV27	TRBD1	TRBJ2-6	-	TGTGCCAGCATTGGACAGGGGGGGGCCGGGGCCAACGTCCTGACTTTC	CASIGQGGAGANVLTF
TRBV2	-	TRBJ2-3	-	TGTGCCAGCACGAGGGGGATTAGCACAGATACGCAGTATTTT	CASTRGISTDTQYF
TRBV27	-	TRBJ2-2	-	TGTGCCAGCACCCGAGGAGGGGTCACCGGGGAGCTGTTTTTT	CASTRGGVTGELFF
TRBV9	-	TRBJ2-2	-	TGTGCCAGCAGCCCCCAACTAGTATCCGGGGAGCTGTTTTTT	CASSPQLVSGELFF
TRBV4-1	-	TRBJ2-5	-	TGCGCCAGCAGCCAAGTTTTGGCGGGGGCGGTCCAAGAGACCCAGTACTTC	CASSQVLAGAVQETQYF
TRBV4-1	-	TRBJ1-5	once	TGCGCCAGCAGCCAAGATATCGGCGCGGGAGGAGGTGTAAGCAATCAGCCCCAGCATTTT	CASSQDIGAGGGVSNQPQHF
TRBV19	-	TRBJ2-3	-	TGTGCCAGTAGTATCGACGGGAGCACAGATACGCAGTATTTT	CASSIDGSTDTQYF
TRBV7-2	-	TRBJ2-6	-	TGTGCCAGCAGCTTGGGGGCGAGCCCGGGTGGGGCCAACGTCCTGACTTTC	CASSLGASPGGANVLTF
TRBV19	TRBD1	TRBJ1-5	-	TGTGCCAGTACAATCGGACAGGGAGCAAATCAGCCCCAGCATTTT	CASTIGQGANQPQHF
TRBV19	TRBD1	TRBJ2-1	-	TGTGCCAGTAGTGTTACAGGGGTTCATGAGCAGTTCTTC	CASSVTGVHEQFF
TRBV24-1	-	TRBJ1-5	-	TGTGCCACCAGTACGGGGTTCAATCAGCCCCAGCATTTT	CATSTGFNQPQHF
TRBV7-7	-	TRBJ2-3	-	TGTGCCAGCAGCTTAGATTCAGGGGTAACAGATACGCAGTATTTT	CASSLDSGVTDTQYF
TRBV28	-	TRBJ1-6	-	TGTGCCAGCAGTTTATTGGGGGGGTTTAGACCCCTCCACTTT	CASSLLGGFRPLHF
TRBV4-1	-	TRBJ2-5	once	TGCGCCAGCAGCCAAGTGCAGGTATCGCAAGAGACCCAGTACTTC	CASSQVQVSQETQYF
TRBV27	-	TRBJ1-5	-	TGTGCCAGCAGTCCCTCCCGAGGGCCGAACCCTTATAGCAATCAGCCCCAGCATTTT	CASSPSRGPNPYSNQPQHF
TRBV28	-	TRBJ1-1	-	TGTGCCAGCAGAGCAGTTGGAGGGGACACTGAAGCTTTCTTT	CASRAVGGDTEAFF
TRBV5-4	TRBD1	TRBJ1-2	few	TGTGCCAGCAGCTTGGATCGGGGACAGCGTTACTATGGCTACACCTTC	CASSLDRGQRYYGYTF
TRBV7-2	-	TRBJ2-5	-	TGTGCCAGCAGCTTAGGGCGGCAAGAGACCCAGTACTTC	CASSLGRQETQYF
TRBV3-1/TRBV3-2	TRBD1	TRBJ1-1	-	TGTGCCAGCAGCCAAGAAGGTGGGACAGGGGGACGAACTGAAGCTTTCTTT	CASSQEGGTGGRTEAFF
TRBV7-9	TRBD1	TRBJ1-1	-	TGTGCCAGCAGCCAGGGGGACATCGAAGCTTTCTTT	CASSQGDIEAFF
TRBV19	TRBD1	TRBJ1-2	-	TGTGCCAGTAAGGTCTCAGGGGGCGCATATGGCTACACCTTC	CASKVSGGAYGYTF
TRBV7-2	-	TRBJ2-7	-	TGTGCCAGCAGCTTTCAGGGGGGTGACGAGCAGTACTTC	CASSFQGGDEQYF
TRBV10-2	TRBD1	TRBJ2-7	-	TGCGCCAGCAGCCCTGACAGGGTAACCTACGAGCAGTACTTC	CASSPDRVTYEQYF
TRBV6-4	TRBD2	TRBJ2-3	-	TGTGCCAGCAGTGCTAGCGGGGGAAGCACAGATACGCAGTATTTT	CASSASGGSTDTQYF
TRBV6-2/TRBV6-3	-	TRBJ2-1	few	TGTGCCAGCAGTTACGAGCCTTGGAATGAGCAGTTCTTC	CASSYEPWNEQFF
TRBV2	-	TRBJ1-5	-	TGTGCCAGCAGTCCGAGCCCCAATCAGCCCCAGCATTTT	CASSPSPNQPQHF
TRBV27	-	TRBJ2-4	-	TGTGCCAGCAGTGCCGGACTACCTAGGGGCTTAGCCAAAAACATTCAGTACTTC	CASSAGLPRGLAKNIQYF
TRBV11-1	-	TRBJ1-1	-	TGTGCCAGCAGCTTAGACAGGGAAGAAGCTTTCTTT	CASSLDREEAFF
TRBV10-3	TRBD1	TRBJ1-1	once	TGTGCCATCAGTGTAAACAGGGGTGGCACTGAAGCTTTCTTT	CAISVNRGGTEAFF
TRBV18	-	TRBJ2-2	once	TGTGCCAGCTCACCACTTGGCGGTCCTGGCGGGGAGCTGTTTTTT	CASSPLGGPGGELFF
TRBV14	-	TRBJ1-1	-	TGTGCCAGCAGCCAAGATTGGCACGTATACACTGAAGCTTTCTTT	CASSQDWHVYTEAFF